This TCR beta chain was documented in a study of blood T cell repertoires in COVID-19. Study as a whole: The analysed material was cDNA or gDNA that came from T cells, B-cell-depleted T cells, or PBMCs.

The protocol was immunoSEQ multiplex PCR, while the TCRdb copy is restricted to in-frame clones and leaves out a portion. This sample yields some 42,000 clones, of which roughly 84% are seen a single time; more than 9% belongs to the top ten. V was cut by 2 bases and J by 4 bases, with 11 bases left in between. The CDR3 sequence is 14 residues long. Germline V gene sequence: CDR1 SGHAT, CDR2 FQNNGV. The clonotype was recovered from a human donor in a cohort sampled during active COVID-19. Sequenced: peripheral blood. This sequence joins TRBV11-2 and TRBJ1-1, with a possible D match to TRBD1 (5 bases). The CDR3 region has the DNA TGTGCCAGCAGCTTATGGAGGGGAAGCACTGAAGCTTTCTTT. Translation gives CASSLWRGSTEAFF.